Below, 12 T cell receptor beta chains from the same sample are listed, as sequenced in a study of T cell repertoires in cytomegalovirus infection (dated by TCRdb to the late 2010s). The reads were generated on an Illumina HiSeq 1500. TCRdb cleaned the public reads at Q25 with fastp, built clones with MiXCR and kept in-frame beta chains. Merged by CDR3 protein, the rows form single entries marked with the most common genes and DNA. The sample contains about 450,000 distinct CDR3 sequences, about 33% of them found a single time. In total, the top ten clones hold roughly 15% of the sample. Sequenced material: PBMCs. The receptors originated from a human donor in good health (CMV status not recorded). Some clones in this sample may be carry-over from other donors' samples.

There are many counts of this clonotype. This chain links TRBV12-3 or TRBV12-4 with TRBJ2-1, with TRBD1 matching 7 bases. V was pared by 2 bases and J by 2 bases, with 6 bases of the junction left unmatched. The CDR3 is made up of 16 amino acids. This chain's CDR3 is CASSLTTGTTYNEQFF. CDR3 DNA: TGTGCCAGCAGTTTAACGACAGGGACCACCTACAATGAGCAGTTCTTC.

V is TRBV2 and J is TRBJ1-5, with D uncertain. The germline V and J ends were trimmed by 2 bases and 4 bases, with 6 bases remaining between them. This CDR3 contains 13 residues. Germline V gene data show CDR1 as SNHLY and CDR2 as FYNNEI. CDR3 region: CASSEQRNQPQHF. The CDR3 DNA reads TGTGCCAGCAGTGAACAGAGGAATCAGCCCCAGCATTTT. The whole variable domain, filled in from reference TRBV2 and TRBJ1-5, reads EPEVTQTPSHQVTQMGQEVILRCVPISNHLYFYWYRQILGQKVEFLVSFYNNEISEKSEIFDDQFSVERPDGSNFTLKIRSTKLEDSAMYFCASSEQRNQPQHFGDGTRLSIL.

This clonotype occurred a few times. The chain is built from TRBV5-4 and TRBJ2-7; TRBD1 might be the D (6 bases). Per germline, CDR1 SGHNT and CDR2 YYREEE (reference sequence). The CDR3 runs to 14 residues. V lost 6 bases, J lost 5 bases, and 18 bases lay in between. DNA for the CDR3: TGTGCCAGCACCTCGGGCCAGGGGAGACACGAGCAGTACTTC. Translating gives CASTSGQGRHEQYF.

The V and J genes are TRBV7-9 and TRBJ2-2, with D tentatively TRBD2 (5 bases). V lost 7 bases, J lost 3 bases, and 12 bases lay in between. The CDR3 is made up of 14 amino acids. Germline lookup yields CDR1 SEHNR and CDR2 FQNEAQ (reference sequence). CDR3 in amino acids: CASTPEADTGELFF. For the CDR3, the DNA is TGTGCCAGCACCCCGGAGGCCGACACCGGGGAGCTGTTTTTT.

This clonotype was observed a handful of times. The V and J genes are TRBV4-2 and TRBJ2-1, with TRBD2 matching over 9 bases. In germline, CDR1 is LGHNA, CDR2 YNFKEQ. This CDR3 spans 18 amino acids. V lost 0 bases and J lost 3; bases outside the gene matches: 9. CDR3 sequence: CASSQDSGGADRYNEQFF. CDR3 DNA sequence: TGTGCCAGCAGCCAAGATAGCGGGGGCGCGGACCGCTACAATGAGCAGTTCTTC.

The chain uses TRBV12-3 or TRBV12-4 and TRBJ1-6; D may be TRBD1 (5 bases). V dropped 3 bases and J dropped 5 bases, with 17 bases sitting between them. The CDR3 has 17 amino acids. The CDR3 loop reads CASSFGARKRNNSPLHF. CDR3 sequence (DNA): TGTGCCAGCAGTTTTGGGGCGAGAAAAAGAAATAATTCACCCCTCCACTTT.

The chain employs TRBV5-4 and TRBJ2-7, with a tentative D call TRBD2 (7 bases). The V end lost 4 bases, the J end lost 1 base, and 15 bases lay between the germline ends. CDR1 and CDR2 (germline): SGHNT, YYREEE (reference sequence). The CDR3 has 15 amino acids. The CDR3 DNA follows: TGTGCCAGCAGCATCCGGAGGGGGGGTTCCTACGAGCAGTACTTC. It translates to CASSIRRGGSYEQYF.

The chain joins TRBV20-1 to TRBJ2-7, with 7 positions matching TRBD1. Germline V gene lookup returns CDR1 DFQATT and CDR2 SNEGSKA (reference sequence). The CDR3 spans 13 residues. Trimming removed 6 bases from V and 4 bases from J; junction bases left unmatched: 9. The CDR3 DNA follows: TGCAGTGCCGCCCCCGACAGGGCTTACGAGCAGTACTTC. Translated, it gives CSAAPDRAYEQYF.

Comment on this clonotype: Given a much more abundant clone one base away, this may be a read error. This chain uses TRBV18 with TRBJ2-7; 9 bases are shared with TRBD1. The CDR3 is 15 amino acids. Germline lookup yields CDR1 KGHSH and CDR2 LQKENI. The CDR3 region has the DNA TGTGCCAGCTCAACACCAGGACAGGGGCACGGCGAGCAGTACTTC. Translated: CASSTPGQGHGEQYF.

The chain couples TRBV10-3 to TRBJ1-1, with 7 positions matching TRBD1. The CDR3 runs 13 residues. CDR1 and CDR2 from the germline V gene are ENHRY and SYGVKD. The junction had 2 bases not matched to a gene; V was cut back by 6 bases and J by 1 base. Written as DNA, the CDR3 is TGTGCCATCAGGGACAGGACGAACACTGAAGCTTTCTTT. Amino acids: CAIRDRTNTEAFF.

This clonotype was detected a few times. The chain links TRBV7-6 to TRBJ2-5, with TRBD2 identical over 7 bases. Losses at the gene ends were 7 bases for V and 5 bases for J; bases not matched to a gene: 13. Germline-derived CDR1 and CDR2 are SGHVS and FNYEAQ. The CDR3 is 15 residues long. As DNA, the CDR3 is TGTGCCAGCAACCTCGTGGGGGGGGTTCAGGAGACCCAGTACTTC. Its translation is CASNLVGGVQETQYF.

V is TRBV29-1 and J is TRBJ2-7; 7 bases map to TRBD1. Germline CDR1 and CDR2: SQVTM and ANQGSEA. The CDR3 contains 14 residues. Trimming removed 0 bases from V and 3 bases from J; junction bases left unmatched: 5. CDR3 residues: CSVEDSDRRYEQYF. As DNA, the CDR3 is TGCAGCGTTGAAGATTCGGACAGGCGCTACGAGCAGTACTTC.